A selection of T cell receptor delta chains follows, all from one sample in a study of delta chains in infants with herpesvirus infections. TCRdb re-called the RT-PCR reads with CATT. The table has 1,200 or so delta-chain clones, about 31% seen once; the top ten hold approximately 9.4%. The specimen was peripheral blood, collected at time point 2 of longitudinal follow-up. The receptors were sampled from a human donor who was a Ugandan infant, either HIV-exposed or HIV-unexposed (not recorded which). Both conserved end residues are part of each CDR3. Each record gives: J gene, V gene, clone size, D gene, CDR3 protein, CDR3 DNA. The D gene is left open where the match is weak. Clone size appears in some rows only: once, few, many, or a class for an expanded clone.

j_gene: TRDJ1; v_gene: TRDV1; abundance: NA; d_gene: TRDD3; CDR3aa: CALGVKDLHCPGWGIRVFRGTDKLIF; CDR3nt: TGTGCTCTTGGGGTTAAGGACCTGCATTGTCCTGGTTGGGGGATACGCGTATTTAGAGGCACCGATAAACTCATCTTT
j_gene: TRDJ1; v_gene: TRDV1; abundance: NA; d_gene: TRDD3; CDR3aa: CALGEPRGDSEYTDKLIF; CDR3nt: TGTGCTCTTGGGGAACCGCGGGGGGATAGTGAGTACACCGATAAACTCATCTTT
j_gene: TRDJ1; v_gene: TRDV1; abundance: NA; d_gene: NA; CDR3aa: CALGGALGGDTDKLIF; CDR3nt: TGTGCTCTTGGGGGAGCATTGGGCGGGGACACCGATAAACTCATCTTT
j_gene: TRDJ1; v_gene: TRDV1; abundance: NA; d_gene: TRDD3; CDR3aa: CALGDRPVLLGDTVSDKLIF; CDR3nt: TGTGCTCTTGGGGACCGGCCTGTTTTACTGGGGGATACGGTGTCAGATAAACTCATCTTT
j_gene: TRDJ1; v_gene: TRDV1; abundance: NA; d_gene: TRDD3; CDR3aa: CALGDHQPIPVLGDATYTDKLIF; CDR3nt: TGTGCTCTTGGGGACCATCAACCAATTCCAGTACTGGGGGATGCTACGTACACCGATAAACTCATCTTT
j_gene: TRDJ1; v_gene: TRDV2; abundance: large; d_gene: TRDD3; CDR3aa: CACDPRKWGIRIDKLIF; CDR3nt: TGTGCCTGTGACCCCCGAAAATGGGGGATACGCATCGATAAACTCATCTTT
j_gene: TRDJ1; v_gene: TRAV38-2/DV8; abundance: NA; d_gene: NA; CDR3aa: CAYRNVLKGVYVKRGYTDKLIF; CDR3nt: TGTGCTTATAGGAACGTCCTGAAGGGGGTATACGTTAAAAGAGGGTACACCGATAAACTCATCTTT
j_gene: TRDJ1; v_gene: TRDV1; abundance: few; d_gene: TRDD3; CDR3aa: CALGGLFPTYWGKTDKLIF; CDR3nt: TGTGCTCTTGGGGGTCTCTTCCCTACTTACTGGGGGAAAACCGATAAACTCATCTTT
j_gene: TRDJ1; v_gene: TRDV1; abundance: NA; d_gene: TRDD3; CDR3aa: CALGEVTLGDTRGNKLIF; CDR3nt: TGTGCTCTTGGGGAAGTTACACTGGGGGATACGAGGGGCAATAAACTCATCTTT
j_gene: TRDJ1; v_gene: TRDV1; abundance: NA; d_gene: TRDD3; CDR3aa: CALGPGYWGYTDKLIF; CDR3nt: TGTGCTCTTGGTCCAGGGTACTGGGGATACACCGATAAACTCATCTTT
j_gene: TRDJ1; v_gene: TRAV29/DV5; abundance: NA; d_gene: NA; CDR3aa: CAASGLGPTTRPLETDKLIF; CDR3nt: TGTGCAGCAAGCGGATTGGGTCCTACGACGAGGCCATTAGAAACCGATAAACTCATCTTT
j_gene: TRDJ1; v_gene: TRDV1; abundance: few; d_gene: TRDD3; CDR3aa: CALGNVGFRFWGIRTDKLIF; CDR3nt: TGTGCTCTTGGGAATGTAGGGTTCCGGTTCTGGGGGATAAGGACCGATAAACTCATCTTT
j_gene: TRDJ1; v_gene: TRDV1; abundance: NA; d_gene: TRDD3; CDR3aa: CALGGWANNYAYWGSPWDGDKLIF; CDR3nt: TGTGCTCTTGGGGGATGGGCTAATAACTATGCTTACTGGGGCTCCCCCTGGGACGGCGATAAACTCATCTTT
j_gene: TRDJ1; v_gene: TRAV38-2/DV8; abundance: few; d_gene: TRDD3; CDR3aa: CAYRNPTRGDWGLRTDKLIF; CDR3nt: TGTGCTTATAGGAACCCGACTCGGGGGGACTGGGGGCTCCGCACCGATAAACTCATCTTT
j_gene: TRDJ1; v_gene: TRDV1; abundance: few; d_gene: TRDD3; CDR3aa: CALGELRIPLGDGDKLIF; CDR3nt: TGTGCTCTTGGGGAACTTCGAATCCCACTGGGGGACGGAGATAAACTCATCTTT
j_gene: TRDJ4; v_gene: TRDV2; abundance: few; d_gene: NA; CDR3aa: CACDWGARPLIF; CDR3nt: TGTGCCTGTGACTGGGGGGCCAGACCCCTGATCTTT
j_gene: TRDJ2; v_gene: TRDV3; abundance: large; d_gene: NA; CDR3aa: CAFLPNGTAQLFF; CDR3nt: TGTGCCTTTCTGCCCAATGGGACAGCACAACTCTTCTTT
j_gene: TRDJ1; v_gene: TRDV1; abundance: few; d_gene: TRDD3; CDR3aa: CALGVLPLPFIIFSWGIPLYTDKLIF; CDR3nt: TGTGCTCTTGGGGTCCTCCCCCTACCCTTCATCATATTTTCCTGGGGGATACCTCTCTACACCGATAAACTCATCTTT
j_gene: TRDJ1; v_gene: TRDV1; abundance: NA; d_gene: TRDD3; CDR3aa: CALGAAFSTSWGIRIKLIF; CDR3nt: TGTGCTCTTGGGGCGGCCTTCTCAACGAGTTGGGGGATAAGGATTAAACTCATCTTT
j_gene: TRDJ1; v_gene: TRAV29/DV5; abundance: NA; d_gene: TRDD3; CDR3aa: CAASGYWGNNFKLIF; CDR3nt: TGTGCAGCAAGCGGATACTGGGGGAACAACTTCAAACTCATCTTT
j_gene: TRDJ1; v_gene: TRDV1; abundance: NA; d_gene: TRDD2; CDR3aa: CALGELETSYLTDTDKLIF; CDR3nt: TGTGCTCTTGGGGAACTGGAAACTTCCTACCTGACCGACACCGATAAACTCATCTTT
j_gene: TRDJ1; v_gene: TRDV1; abundance: NA; d_gene: TRDD3; CDR3aa: CALGNGPIPRTGGYPTDKLIF; CDR3nt: TGTGCTCTTGGGAACGGCCCTATACCCCGTACTGGGGGATACCCCACCGATAAACTCATCTTT
j_gene: TRDJ1; v_gene: TRDV1; abundance: NA; d_gene: TRDD3; CDR3aa: CALGEPAPGGSHTDKLIF; CDR3nt: TGTGCTCTTGGGGAACCGGCCCCGGGGGGATCGCACACCGATAAACTCATCTTT
j_gene: TRDJ1; v_gene: TRDV1; abundance: few; d_gene: TRDD3; CDR3aa: CALGLLTGGQNDDKLIF; CDR3nt: TGTGCTCTTGGGTTACTTACTGGGGGCCAGAACGACGATAAACTCATCTTT
j_gene: TRDJ2; v_gene: TRDV2; abundance: NA; d_gene: TRDD3; CDR3aa: CACDILGDLTAQLFF; CDR3nt: TGTGCCTGTGACATACTGGGGGATTTGACAGCACAACTCTTCTTT